This T cell receptor (beta chain) emerged from a study of cytomegalovirus exposure and HLA in healthy donors (dated by TCRdb to about 2017). General notes on the study: An earlier analysis of a few hundred of the donors reported approximately 260 Gb of sequence data and approximately 120 million unique TCR beta sequences obtained from about 179 million T cells. An early release that covered about 600 HLA-typed donors contained approximately 300 gigabases of sequencing data and tens of millions of unique TCR sequences. Among the roughly 410 genotyped donors, approximately 77% belonged to the genetic ancestry cluster associated with self-reported Caucasian donors. The study aimed to test whether signatures of past pathogen exposure could be identified by cataloging public T cell receptors. The study profiled the T cell repertoires of about 640 subjects by immunosequencing and related them to cytomegalovirus serostatus. Along with the approximately 670-subject first cohort, a separate validation cohort of 120 different subjects was used. To predict cytomegalovirus infection status, the study brought together high-throughput TCR immunosequencing, statistical association of individual TCRs with disease status, and machine learning. To study patterns of TCR occurrence, a later analysis re-analyzed previously published TCR beta repertoires from several hundred donors and added high-resolution HLA genotyping. Rather than using new phenotypic data, the later analysis identified candidate immune exposures from TCR beta sequences and from how often those sequences occurred across donors. An earlier analysis of around 580 of the donors used high-throughput TCR beta sequencing to judge whether each TCR beta V gene segment behaved as functional or pseudogenic. Alongside the repertoire data, information on donor age, sex, ethnicity and CMV serostatus was compiled. A later genetic analysis used genome-wide SNP genotypes for about 60% of the roughly 700 donors, treating that subset as a discovery cohort. Every repertoire in the discovery cohort had been generated on one and the same sequencing platform. HLA typing included class I and class II loci at four-digit resolution. Typing coverage varied by locus: roughly 620-640 donors for A, B, C, DRB1 and DQB1; approximately 520 for DQA1; 600 to 610 for DPA1; 450 to 480 for DPB1. Roughly 5 DR-DQ haplotypes were handled as single units for association and clustering, since linkage in the cohort was strong. Across around 400 genotyped donors of the cohort, an average of about 240,000 unique TCR beta nucleotide sequences per donor were sequenced, and roughly 20% of those sequences were non-productive.

In regard to this clone: It lacks a known antigen. Per-nucleotide qualities are absent, and no much larger clonotype sits a single base away.

V lost 5 bases and J lost 2 bases, and the count of bases not matched to a germline gene is 7. Inclusive of the bounding cysteine and phenylalanine, the CDR3 is 16 residues long. Solely the CDR3 DNA is kept, with 48 bases framed from the first base. In the germline V gene (reference sequence), CDR1 corresponds to LNHDA and CDR2 to SQIVND. What the research found in general, with its limitations: The authors suggested that the approach could potentially be extended to other disease states and immunological phenotypes. Three of the identified cytomegalovirus-associated TCR beta chains were confirmed in vitro to be specific for cytomegalovirus antigens. In the study, about 150 TCR beta chains were listed as associated with cytomegalovirus. The earlier analysis of approximately 540 of the donors excluded roughly 17 rarely observed V segments, including chromosome 9 orphons, because counts were too low. Because HLA typing was missing for some donors at each locus, association tests included only the typed subset. According to a later analysis, TCR association rates differed among HLA loci, with DRB1 alleles showing the most associated TCRs and HLA-C alleles showing the fewest. Most TCR sequences were observed very rarely across donors, whereas some public TCRs were present in many individuals. Cytomegalovirus status was reported to be diagnosed by the classifier with high specificity and sensitivity in both the original and validation cohorts. The only immune exposure information available for the cohort was CMV serostatus. Only TCR beta chains were sequenced in this cohort, and the absence of alpha or paired-chain data limited detectable features. When HLA alleles, especially DR and DQ, strongly co-occurred, attributing TCR associations to individual alleles was difficult. Broadly in line with IMGT annotations, most TCR beta V segments showed up in productive rearrangements about 87% or about 30% of the time in an earlier analysis of several hundred of the donors. A later analysis associated about 17,000 TCR beta sequences with specific HLA alleles at a false discovery rate of 0.05. According to a later analysis, parvovirus B19, influenza, CMV and Epstein-Barr virus appeared linked to several top co-occurrence clusters. The 87-base-pair reads could not distinguish some IMGT-functional V segments, including TRBV6-2 and TRBV6-3, so those segments were excluded. A cluster of highly shared sequence variants was judged likely to be a technical artifact of the sequencing pipeline. Correlated functional status among segregating V segments might be attributable to linkage disequilibrium, but an unknown experimental factor could not be ruled out. A further reported finding was that TCR beta sequences accurately predicted the HLA-A and HLA-B alleles for most subjects in the first cohort. A later genetic analysis associated a missense DCLRE1C variant with V-gene and J-gene trimming of TCR beta chains, and an independent cohort replicated the association. In a later analysis, HLA-associated TCR beta chains were found to be more clonally expanded and to have lower generation probabilities than equally common non-associated chains. Roughly uniform sequencing depth across donors was assumed in presence/absence analyses, although this assumption may not hold. A later genetic analysis reported fewer N-insertions in productive TCRs among donors in an Asian-associated ancestry cluster than the roughly 620-donor mean. A later analysis found that most CMV-associated TCR beta chains appeared HLA-restricted, with HLA associations seemingly driven largely by CMV exposure.

The cohort was made up of roughly 670 healthy bone marrow donors. Cohort members were all nominally healthy when sampled, although unrecorded immune exposures were likely present. The donor tested CMV seronegative and was one of the 352 seronegative cohort members. A peripheral blood sample was collected from each donor, and TCR beta sequencing was performed on peripheral blood mononuclear cells. Genomic DNA was extracted from the blood cell samples with the Qiagen DNeasy Blood Extraction Kit. The protocol used for the library was the immunoSEQ multiplex PCR assay. The multiplex PCR relied on a mix of 60 forward primers for TCR Vbeta segments and 13 reverse primers for TCR Jbeta segments. The CDR3 region of rearranged TCR beta genes was amplified from genomic DNA by a multiplex PCR assay. The Illumina HiSeq System was used to sequence the amplified TCR beta libraries as 87-base-pair reads. The original pipeline was this. Across the 666 repertoires, a later analysis counted roughly 77 million unique TCR beta chains, around 11 million of which were shared by at least two donors. Raw reads were error-corrected and collapsed into unique sequences by a nearest-neighbor algorithm in which closely related sequences were merged to remove PCR and sequencing errors. V, D and J gene segments were assigned by aligning CDR3 sequences to IMGT reference sequences. For a sequence to be retained, a match of at least six nucleotides to both a V gene segment and a J gene segment was required. Rearrangements were called productive when the CDR3 lacked stop codons and stayed in frame with V and J; all others were non-productive. Following IMGT convention, CDR3 was defined as the stretch from the second conserved V-encoded cysteine up to the conserved J-encoded phenylalanine. Sequences without an unambiguous match to a single V gene segment were excluded from the earlier analysis of about 600 of the donors. In an earlier analysis of approximately 610 of the donors, V segments were called functional above 56.7% productive rearrangements and were called segregating when the between-donor standard deviation exceeded 5%. A statistical classification framework was developed to diagnose cytomegalovirus status using the catalog of TCR beta chain sequences. In a later analysis, TCR nucleotide sequences were compared against IMGT/GENE-DB human TR gene sequences so that V and J genes could be assigned. Using the TCRdist pipeline, a later analysis assigned CDR3 sequences along with most-parsimonious VDJ recombination scenarios. In a later analysis, each TCR beta chain was defined by its CDR3 amino acid sequence together with its V-gene family, and reads without a unique V-gene family were excluded. A later analysis removed 450 to 600 highly shared, low-generation-probability nucleotide sequences to deal with suspected cross-contamination and a sequencing artifact. In a later analysis, a clonal expansion index was calculated for each public chain from normalized within-repertoire ranks of inferred template counts. A later analysis computed generation probabilities with a VDJ recombination model fitted to out-of-frame rearrangements, and checked the results against IGoR. A later analysis scored TCR-TCR, TCR-HLA and TCR-CMV co-occurrence with hypergeometric tests, applying a repertoire-size bias correction to TCR pairs. A later analysis estimated false discovery rates by permuting HLA or CMV assignments 20 times. In a later analysis, co-occurring TCRs were grouped using DBSCAN, and TCRdist sequence similarity was added for clustering within HLA-allele-positive subsets. Repertoires with fewer than 30,000 or more than 120,000 public chains were left out of co-occurrence clustering, as were four to six repertoires with anomalous nucleotide sharing. The clones in this table, taken by TCRdb from immuneACCESS, are in-frame only. Not every clone is retained; where verified, under half of the shortfall comes from an unresolved V gene, and the cause of the rest is unknown. V and J calls and clone size follow that table, whereas D and trimming were derived from the DNA. The sample table shows 120,000 or so clones, and over 60% are seen once. The ten most abundant clones make up about 1.6% of the sample.

The V and J segments used are TRBV19 and TRBJ2-7; 12 middle bases align to TRBD2. The TCR was taken from a man aged 18 to 30 in good health and CMV-seronegative. Sequenced input: PBMCs. The CDR3 is CASSGFGLAGTYEQYF. In nucleotides, the sequence is TGTGCCAGTAGTGGATTCGGACTAGCGGGGACCTACGAGCAGTACTTC.